This entry describes one T cell receptor beta chain. The sample is drawn from a study of T cell clones after liver transplantation. V was clipped by 6 bases and J by 5 bases; unmatched bases: 8. This CDR3 region has 15 residues. CDR1 is SGHAT, CDR2 FQNNGV, per germline. Method: immunoSEQ multiplex PCR; TCRdb's copy keeps in-frame clones and lacks some. This table has 80,000 or so clones, around four fifths appearing once. The chain has TRBV11-2 and TRBJ2-3, with 10 bases lining up with TRBD1. Sequencing was performed on CD4+ T cells from blood, taken approximately 3.5 years after liver transplant. The TCR sequence derives from a human patient who received a liver transplant. Among the T cells, some may be from the graft donor. CDR3 nucleotide sequence: TGTGCCAGCAGGTCCGACAGGGGGCGAAGAGATACGCAGTATTTT. This sequence encodes CASRSDRGRRDTQYF.